These T cell receptor beta chains were read from a single sample in a study of blood T cell repertoires in COVID-19. Measured with immunoSEQ multiplex PCR; TCRdb has only the in-frame clones, and not every one. The table shows around 260,000 clones, with around 86% occurring only once. Sequencing was performed on peripheral blood. These receptors came from a young man with active or convalescent COVID-19. The CDR3 runs from the conserved cysteine through the conserved F or W.

V gene	CDR3 protein
TRBV5-1	CASSFSLNTEAFF
TRBV18	CASSPNTQGDTEAFF
TRBV28	CASSPNSYEQYF
TRBV4-2	CASSQGPRGSSYNSPLHF
TRBV10-3	CAISELAGVDSGELFF
TRBV4-2	CASSPGQGSYEQYF
TRBV28	CASSFLVGSNQPQHF
TRBV6-5	CASSYAAGGPDEQFF
TRBV10-3	CAIRPSGAGIEQYF
TRBV6-5	CASRSPTYQETQYF
TRBV12-3/TRBV12-4	CASSLGRIGEQYF
TRBV15	CATSRGGDRVDDGLYEQYF
TRBV7-2	CASSRPRGSGNTIYF
TRBV29-1	CSVSQTGIYEQYF
TRBV24-1	CATRGYGNQPQHF
TRBV2	CASSPQVQPQHF
TRBV6-5	CASVKGASSEAFF
TRBV21-1	CASSKRGTLRQVEKLFF
TRBV7-2	CASKSGQGAGEGYTF
TRBV7-9	CASSPSWQSDEQYF
TRBV9	CASSLGTGVPEQYF
TRBV10-2	CASSENENQPQHF
TRBV4-1	CASSQGPRMSGIEQYF
TRBV30	CAWSEGVGYYEQYF
TRBV7-9	CASSSTGTGSGELFF
TRBV6-5	CASSPYRGPYEQYF
TRBV24-1	CATSAALGYNEQFF
TRBV5-4	CASSLARSGSADTQYF
TRBV6-1	CASSETGQGVNQPQHF
TRBV9	CASSVMGSGGSETQYF
TRBV10-1	CASSEYRGNEQFF
TRBV6-5	CASNSGYGYTF
TRBV3-1/TRBV3-2	CASSPPGDSSYNEQFF
TRBV6-5	CASSLAGGPGETQYF
TRBV30	CASLRGGIKHNEQFF
TRBV5-4	CASRSLTGNTEAFF
TRBV19	CASRRQAGTEAFF
TRBV30	CAWSVRQGREKLFF
TRBV12-5	CASGLGTQGTNEKLFF
TRBV3-1/TRBV3-2	CASSQGSGRLTQYF
TRBV19	CASSYGGNTEAFF
TRBV24-1	CATSAPVGEGGGYEQYF
TRBV24-1	CATSDPGASGTYNEQFF
TRBV5-8	CASSVRADTQYF
TRBV4-1	CASSQETAVRDRQETQYF
TRBV6-5	CASKGPSYEQYF
TRBV28	CASRSWTGKAFF
TRBV28	CASSLIGTTHYEQYF
TRBV18	CQSSPLDTGGGPEAFF
TRBV6-5	CASSRLAGGAYEQYF